This T cell receptor beta chain emerged from a study of shared clonotypes between healthy human individuals (dated by TCRdb to about 2020). General notes on the study: The cohort included three men and a couple of women between 18 and 49 years of age. To estimate repertoire size and how much clonotype sharing occurs between individuals, the study deeply sequenced the blood TCR repertoires of several healthy adults. To increase sequencing depth and limit assay-specific biases, TCR repertoire library preparation and sequencing were carried out by different laboratories using diverse techniques. Per donor, leukapheresis produced somewhere between about 0.9 and 10 billion PBMCs.

The CDR3, from cysteine to phenylalanine, totals 13 residues. The retained sequence is limited to the CDR3, 39 bases, with the frame set at the first base. The germline V gene specifies SGHTA as CDR1 and FQGNSA as CDR2. At the junction V is shortened by 5 bases and J by 5 bases, with 10 bases in between. Using the deep immunoSEQ assay, multiplex PCR amplified TCR CDR3 regions from genomic DNA. Genomic DNA extracted from each cell subset was distributed evenly over all wells of several immunoSEQ 96-well plates, and each plate served as one replicate. For unsorted PBMC, around 290 ng of genomic DNA, equivalent to around 33,000 T cell genomes, went into each replicate PCR. Ten immunoSEQ deep assay plates were used to sequence the unsorted PBMC genomic DNA. Purified libraries were quantified with a Qubit 3.0 fluorometer, sized on a Bioanalyzer 2100, and re-quantified with the KAPA Library Quantification kit. Every immunoSEQ 96-well plate was sequenced on a dedicated single-read 150-cycle Illumina NextSeq 550 flow cell. From the authors' description of their analysis: Because the immunoSEQ output held only junctional sequences and lacked quality scores, the filtering could not match the filtering applied to full-length reads. Sequences were annotated with PyIR, a Python wrapper for IgBLAST v1.9, and V/J genes and CDR3 were assigned using IMGT germline references. Reads were removed for weak V/J assignments (E-value above 1e-6), missing CDR3, stop codons, out-of-frame junctions, or ambiguous translated residues. V3J clonotypes were defined as sequences sharing an identical inferred V gene, J gene, and CDR3 amino acid sequence. The percentage overlap between two repertoires was calculated by dividing the number of shared unique clonotypes by the size of the smaller repertoire. RTK rarefaction, the Chao1 estimator, and Recon v2.1 estimates of unobserved clonotypes were used to assess repertoire richness. The immuneACCESS repertoire file appears here via TCRdb, limited to in-frame rearrangements. These files lack a portion of the clones; in checked studies, under half of the deficit traces to unresolved V genes, and the cause of the others is not known. V, J and clone size are taken as reported in that table, and D and trimming were inferred from the DNA itself. In all, the sample holds about 470,000 clones, and more than 75% of those were seen once. The biggest ten clones account for roughly an eighth of the sample.

Study-level results and caveats: The small number of donors limited the genetic and exposure-history diversity represented. Sampling was limited to blood, and TCR repertoires in tissue likely differ from TCR repertoires in blood. Based on pairwise subsampling, the degree of clonotype sharing among donors was expected to be affected by sequencing depth.

About this clone itself: Its antigen is unknown. No clone much larger than this one lies a single base away; base qualities are absent.

The donors were healthy, HIV-negative adults with no recently reported acute infections or vaccinations. Every donor was a Caucasian adult residing in Nashville, Tennessee, USA. In the unsorted samples, some 94 million PBMCs were counted, and genomic DNA was extracted using the QIAamp DNA Blood Mini kit. Blood was collected by leukapheresis, and PBMCs were isolated by Ficoll-Histopaque density gradient centrifugation and then cryopreserved in liquid nitrogen vapor phase. This receptor chain uses TRBV7-2 and TRBJ2-1; no D gene call is confident. This receptor was identified in a woman in her forties in good health. Some clones in this sample may be carry-over from other donors' samples. The sequenced material came from PBMCs. The CDR3 region reads CASSAFWNNEQFF. In nucleotide form, the sequence is TGTGCCAGCAGCGCCTTTTGGAACAATGAGCAGTTCTTC.